A single sample gave rise to the 8 T cell receptor beta chains below, sequenced in a study of blood T cell repertoires in COVID-19. TCRdb's copy holds only in-frame clones and misses some; the assay was immunoSEQ multiplex PCR. This table holds about 200,000 clones, roughly 90% found once. Sequenced input: peripheral blood. These receptors originate from a man aged 50 or older with acute or convalescent COVID-19.

This chain uses TRBV4-3 with TRBJ1-2; 8 bases fit TRBD1. The CDR3 contains 17 residues. V was clipped by 0 bases and J by 8 bases; unmatched bases: 14. The germline V gene has CDR1 LGHNA and CDR2 YSLEER. CDR3 in amino acids: CASSQDAWTGFGWGYTF. DNA for the CDR3: TGCGCCAGCAGCCAAGATGCGTGGACAGGGTTCGGTTGGGGCTACACCTTC.

The CDR3 reads CASRWWTRSYEQYF. CDR3 DNA sequence: TGCGCCAGCAGATGGTGGACAAGGTCCTACGAGCAGTACTTC. V is TRBV5-1 and J is TRBJ2-7; perhaps TRBD1 as D (5 bases). Germline V gene data show CDR1 as SGHRS and CDR2 as YFSETQ. V lost 5 bases and J 1 base, leaving 13 bases between the germline ends. The CDR3 is 14 residues long.

The chain is built from TRBV27 and TRBJ1-1; 7 bases are shared with TRBD1. Unmatched junction bases numbered 4, after V lost 2 bases and J lost 1 base. The CDR3 contains 15 residues. Germline V CDR1 and CDR2: MNHEY, SMNVEV (reference sequence). CDR3 bases: TGTGCCAGCAGTTTACGCAGACAGGGGAACACTGAAGCTTTCTTT. Protein product: CASSLRRQGNTEAFF.

V usage is TRBV29-1 and J usage is TRBJ2-3, with TRBD2 identical over 9 bases. This CDR3 has 15 amino acids. In germline, CDR1 is SQVTM, CDR2 ANQGSEA. V was clipped by 4 bases and J by 4 bases; unmatched bases: 9. The CDR3 protein is CSVGPSGGPADTQYF. The CDR3, as DNA: TGCAGCGTTGGCCCAAGCGGGGGGCCTGCAGATACGCAGTATTTT.

The genes are TRBV5-1 and TRBJ2-1; 8 bases map to TRBD1. V lost 5 bases and J lost 8; bases outside the gene matches: 12. Germline loops: CDR1 SGHRS, CDR2 YFSETQ. The CDR3 totals 15 residues. The CDR3 DNA is TGCGCCAGCAGATTGAGAAACAGGGGGGACGATGAGCAGTTCTTC. Translated: CASRLRNRGDDEQFF.

The chain recombines TRBV6-5 with TRBJ1-2; D possibly corresponds to TRBD1 (5 bases). Trimming cost V 2 bases and J 4 bases, with 14 bases left between them. The germline CDR1 and CDR2 sequences are MNHEY and SVGAGI. This CDR3 is 15 amino acids long. The DNA of the CDR3 is TGTGCCAGCAGTTACGGTTGGGGCCAGGGCTATGGCTACACCTTC. The encoded protein is CASSYGWGQGYGYTF.

The chain has TRBV18 and TRBJ2-7; 10 bases match TRBD2. Per the germline V gene, CDR1 is KGHSH and CDR2 is LQKENI. V lost 2 bases and J lost 2; bases outside the gene matches: 6. There are 16 residues in the CDR3. Written as DNA, the CDR3 is TGTGCCAGCTCACCATTAGGCAGCGGGAGGGCCTACGAGCAGTACTTC. This translates into CASSPLGSGRAYEQYF.

This clone was counted only a few times. This chain's CDR3 is CAISDRGQNEQYV. The CDR3 DNA reads as TGTGCCATCAGCGACCGGGGACAAAATGAGCAGTACGTC. This chain joins TRBV10-3 and TRBJ2-7, with D perhaps TRBD1 (6 bases). Germline V gene lookup returns CDR1 ENHRY and CDR2 SYGVKD. The CDR3 is made up of 13 amino acids. V lost 6 bases and J 7 bases, leaving 16 bases between the germline ends.